This TCR beta chain was documented in a study of cytotoxic CD8 clonotypes in ibrutinib-treated CLL. Study results and limitations: Clonality grew at ibrutinib response; at progression, it decreased back toward baseline.

The protocol was immunoSEQ multiplex PCR, while the TCRdb copy is restricted to in-frame clones and leaves out a portion. The sample consists of 65,000 to 85,000 clones, roughly 80% of them appearing once. A note on this clone: Its specificity is unknown.

CDR1 is SEHNR and CDR2 is FQNEAQ in the germline V gene (reference sequence). Trimming cost V 5 bases and J 2 bases; bases outside gene matches: 2. This CDR3 region has 13 residues. Roughly 2 micrograms of genomic DNA from cryopreserved PBMCs went into TCR beta libraries. The receptor comes from a human donor with chronic lymphocytic leukemia. The sequencing here drew on PBMCs, taken after 24 months of ibrutinib treatment. V and J are TRBV7-9 and TRBJ1-1; 7 positions match TRBD1. The CDR3 DNA sequence: TGTGCCAGCAGCGACAGGGTAAACACTGAAGCTTTCTTT. This translates into CASSDRVNTEAFF.